These 13 T cell receptor beta chains share one sample of origin, sequenced in a study of T cells in localized non-small cell lung cancer (dated by TCRdb to about 2020). The method was the immunoSEQ multiplex PCR assay. The immuneACCESS repertoire file appears here via TCRdb, limited to in-frame rearrangements. These files lack a portion of the clones; in checked studies, under half of the deficit traces to unresolved V genes, and the cause of the others is not known. Within this sample are 55,000 to 75,000 clones, with roughly 90% of them counted one time only. Clones ranked in the top ten supply about a fifth of the sample. The source material was peripheral blood, sampled before any cancer treatment. The receptors were gathered from a male donor older than 55 with stage III squamous cell lung carcinoma.

This clone appeared once. This rearrangement joins TRBV9 to TRBJ2-1, with D possibly being TRBD2 (6 bases). Trimming removed 3 bases from V and 2 bases from J, with 9 bases in between. Germline V gives CDR1 SGDLS, CDR2 YYNGEE. This CDR3 comprises 14 residues. Here the CDR3 reads CASSGGGAYNEQFF. The CDR3 DNA sequence: TGTGCCAGCAGCGGGGGAGGCGCCTACAATGAGCAGTTCTTC.

V usage is TRBV29-1 and J usage is TRBJ2-4; 8 positions agree with TRBD1. CDR1 is SQVTM, CDR2 ANQGSEA, per germline. CDR3 length: 15 amino acids. The ends lost 4 bases at V and 0 bases at J; junction bases unmatched: 5. CDR3 region: CSVGLGQAAKNIQYF. Written as DNA, the CDR3 is TGCAGCGTTGGTTTGGGACAGGCAGCCAAAAACATTCAGTACTTC.

The chain recombines TRBV5-1 with TRBJ2-3; D gene unclear. V lost 4 bases to trimming and J lost 2 bases, with 8 bases between them. This CDR3 comprises 13 residues. Germline-derived CDR1 and CDR2 are SGHRS and YFSETQ. The CDR3 bases are TGCGCCAGCAGCACATTATCCACAGATACGCAGTATTTT. Its protein product is CASSTLSTDTQYF.

The chain couples TRBV28 to TRBJ2-5; weak D call: TRBD1 (5 bases). Per germline, CDR1 MDHEN and CDR2 SYDVKM. Trimming removed 3 bases from V and 1 base from J, with 15 bases in between. The CDR3 is made up of 16 amino acids. This chain's CDR3 is CASSLVAGSSQETQYF. CDR3 bases: TGTGCCAGCAGTTTGGTGGCAGGGTCCTCCCAAGAGACCCAGTACTTC.

The rearrangement joins TRBV29-1 to TRBJ1-1; no reliable D call. The CDR3 is 12 residues long. Germline CDR1 reads SQVTM; CDR2 reads ANQGSEA. Trimming removed 4 bases from V and 0 bases from J, with 6 bases in between. Written as DNA, the CDR3 is TGCAGCGTTGCGGACTTGAACACTGAAGCTTTCTTT. Amino acid sequence: CSVADLNTEAFF.

This clone came up a few times. The chain couples TRBV6-6 to TRBJ2-2, with D perhaps matching TRBD2 (6 bases). The V and J ends lost 2 bases and 2 bases respectively, with 9 bases between them. The CDR3 has 15 residues. Germline V lookup: CDR1 MNHNY, CDR2 SVGAGI (reference sequence). CDR3 in amino acids: CASSYVGGNTGELFF. CDR3 nucleotide sequence: TGTGCCAGCAGTTACGTCGGGGGTAACACCGGGGAGCTGTTTTTT.

This clone appeared a single time. The chain carries TRBV28 and TRBJ1-5; no definite D call. The length of the CDR3 is 12 residues. V lost 6 bases to trimming and J lost 4 bases, with 7 bases between them. Germline V gives CDR1 MDHEN, CDR2 SYDVKM. The CDR3 loop reads CASRSPNQPQHF. Here the CDR3 DNA reads TGTGCCAGCAGGTCCCCGAATCAGCCCCAGCATTTT.

The chain is built from TRBV2 and TRBJ1-5; D might be TRBD1 (5 bases). Trimming took off 0 bases at V and 6 bases at J, with 9 bases between the two ends. This CDR3 spans 14 amino acids. Germline CDR1 reads SNHLY; CDR2 reads FYNNEI. The CDR3 spells CASSEAAGSQPQHF. As DNA, the CDR3 is TGTGCCAGCAGTGAAGCGGCAGGGAGTCAGCCCCAGCATTTT. Full variable domain (remainder filled in from reference TRBV2 and TRBJ1-5): EPEVTQTPSHQVTQMGQEVILRCVPISNHLYFYWYRQILGQKVEFLVSFYNNEISEKSEIFDDQFSVERPDGSNFTLKIRSTKLEDSAMYFCASSEAAGSQPQHFGDGTRLSIL.

The count of this clone is one. V gene TRBV5-6 combines with J gene TRBJ1-1, with 8 bases that match TRBD1. The V segment lost 1 base and the J segment 1 base; nucleotides outside the gene matches: 6. This CDR3 comprises 16 residues. CDR1 and CDR2 (germline): SGHDT, YYEEEE. The CDR3 spells CASSLRVGQGNTEAFF. The CDR3 coding sequence is TGTGCCAGCAGCTTGAGGGTCGGACAGGGGAACACTGAAGCTTTCTTT.

The chain carries TRBV2 and TRBJ2-5; 9 bases line up with TRBD1. The CDR3 has 15 amino acids. Per germline, CDR1 SNHLY and CDR2 FYNNEI. Trimming took 3 bases from V and 5 from J; bases not matched to a gene: 7. CDR3 residues: CASSDLGQGGETQYF. CDR3 nucleotides: TGTGCCAGCAGTGATCTGGGACAGGGAGGGGAGACCCAGTACTTC.

A few counts support this clone. The genes are TRBV28 and TRBJ1-6; no clear D gene. In germline, CDR1 is MDHEN, CDR2 SYDVKM. V dropped 5 bases and J dropped 3 bases, with 8 bases sitting between them. The CDR3 is 14 residues long. CDR3 nucleotide sequence: TGTGCCAGCAGTCCAGGAATCTATAATTCACCCCTCCACTTT. Its protein is CASSPGIYNSPLHF.

This clone was found a few times. J is TRBJ1-6 and V is TRBV2, with D unclear. The germline V gene has CDR1 SNHLY and CDR2 FYNNEI. This CDR3 comprises 12 residues. Trimming stripped 10 bases from V and 4 bases from J, with 8 bases between. CDR3 in DNA: TGTGCCACCACGGGGTATAATTCACCCCTCCACTTT. This codes for CATTGYNSPLHF.

J is TRBJ2-3 and V is TRBV11-2; 16 bases align to TRBD2. This CDR3 is 17 amino acids long. Germline V gene data show CDR1 as SGHAT and CDR2 as FQNNGV. Trimming removed 8 bases from V and 2 bases from J; junction bases left unmatched: 7. Here the CDR3 DNA reads TGTGCCAGCGGGTCCGGGACTAGCGGGGGGGCCACAGATACGCAGTATTTT. It encodes CASGSGTSGGATDTQYF.